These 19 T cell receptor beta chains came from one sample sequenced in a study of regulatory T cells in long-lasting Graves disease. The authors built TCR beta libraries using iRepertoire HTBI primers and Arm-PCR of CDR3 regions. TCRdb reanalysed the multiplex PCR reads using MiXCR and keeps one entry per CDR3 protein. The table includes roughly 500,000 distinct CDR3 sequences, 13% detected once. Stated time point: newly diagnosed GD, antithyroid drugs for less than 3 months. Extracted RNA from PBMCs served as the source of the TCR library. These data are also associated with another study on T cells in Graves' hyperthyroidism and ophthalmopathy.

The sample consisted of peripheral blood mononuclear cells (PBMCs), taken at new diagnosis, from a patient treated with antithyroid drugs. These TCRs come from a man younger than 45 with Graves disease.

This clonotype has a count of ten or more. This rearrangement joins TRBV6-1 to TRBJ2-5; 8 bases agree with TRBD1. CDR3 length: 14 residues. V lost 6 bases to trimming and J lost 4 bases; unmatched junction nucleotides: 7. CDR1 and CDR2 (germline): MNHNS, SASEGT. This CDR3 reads CASSDGQGPETQYF. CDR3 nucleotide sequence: TGTGCCAGCAGCGACGGACAGGGTCCAGAGACCCAGTACTTC.

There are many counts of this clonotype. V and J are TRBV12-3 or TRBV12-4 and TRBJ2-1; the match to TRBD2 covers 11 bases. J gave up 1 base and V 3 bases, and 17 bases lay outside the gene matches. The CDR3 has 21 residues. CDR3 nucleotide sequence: TGTGCCAGCAGTTTCTATACCAGACTAGCGGGAAAAAGGGGGTCCTACAATGAGCAGTTCTTC. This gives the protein CASSFYTRLAGKRGSYNEQFF.

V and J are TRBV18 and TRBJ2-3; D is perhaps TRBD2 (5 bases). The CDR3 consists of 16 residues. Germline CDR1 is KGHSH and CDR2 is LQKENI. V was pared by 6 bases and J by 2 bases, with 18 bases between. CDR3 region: CASSPFGSETTDTQYF. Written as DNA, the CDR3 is TGTGCCAGCTCTCCCTTTGGTAGCGAGACCACAGATACGCAGTATTTT.

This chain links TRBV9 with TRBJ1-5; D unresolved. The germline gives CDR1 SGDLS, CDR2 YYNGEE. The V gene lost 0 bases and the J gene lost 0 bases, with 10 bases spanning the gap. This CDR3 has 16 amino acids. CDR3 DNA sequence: TGTGCCAGCAGCGTAGATAGCGGTGATAGCAATCAGCCCCAGCATTTT. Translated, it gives CASSVDSGDSNQPQHF. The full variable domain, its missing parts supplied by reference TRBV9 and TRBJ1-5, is DSGVTQTPKHLITATGQRVTLRCSPRSGDLSVYWYQQSLDQGLQFLIQYYNGEERAKGNILERFSAQQFPDLHSELNLSSLELGDSALYFCASSVDSGDSNQPQHFGDGTRLSIL.

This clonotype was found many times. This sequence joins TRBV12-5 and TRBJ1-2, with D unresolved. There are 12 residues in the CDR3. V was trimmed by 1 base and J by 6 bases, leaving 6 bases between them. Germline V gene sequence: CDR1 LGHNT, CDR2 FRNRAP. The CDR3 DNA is TGTGCTAGTGGTTTGGGCACGGATGGCTACACCTTC. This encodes CASGLGTDGYTF.

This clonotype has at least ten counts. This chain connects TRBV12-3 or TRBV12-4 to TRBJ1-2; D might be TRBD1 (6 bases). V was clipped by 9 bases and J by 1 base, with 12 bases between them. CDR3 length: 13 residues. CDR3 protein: CASSRGLNYGYTF. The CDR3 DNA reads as TGTGCCAGTTCCAGGGGACTTAACTATGGCTACACCTTC.

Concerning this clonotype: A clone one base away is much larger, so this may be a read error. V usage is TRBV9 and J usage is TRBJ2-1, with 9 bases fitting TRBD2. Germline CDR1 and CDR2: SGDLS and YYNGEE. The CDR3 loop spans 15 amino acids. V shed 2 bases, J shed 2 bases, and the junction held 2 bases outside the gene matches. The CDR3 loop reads CASSVSGSTYNEQFF. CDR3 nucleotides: TGTGCCAGCAGCGTTAGCGGGAGTACCTACAATGAGCAGTTCTTC.

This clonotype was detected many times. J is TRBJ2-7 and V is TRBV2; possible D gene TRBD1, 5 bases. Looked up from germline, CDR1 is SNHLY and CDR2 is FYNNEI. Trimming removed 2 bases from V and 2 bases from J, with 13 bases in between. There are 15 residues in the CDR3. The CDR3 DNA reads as TGTGCCAGCAGTGAAACTACAGGCCCTACCTACGAGCAGTACTTC. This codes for CASSETTGPTYEQYF.

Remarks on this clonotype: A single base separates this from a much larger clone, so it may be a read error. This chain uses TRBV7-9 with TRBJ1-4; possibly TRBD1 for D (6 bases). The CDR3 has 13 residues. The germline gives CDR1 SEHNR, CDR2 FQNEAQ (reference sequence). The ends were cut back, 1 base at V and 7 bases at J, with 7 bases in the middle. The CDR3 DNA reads TGTGCCAGCAGCTTAGAGACAGGTGAAAAACTGTTTTTT. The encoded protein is CASSLETGEKLFF.

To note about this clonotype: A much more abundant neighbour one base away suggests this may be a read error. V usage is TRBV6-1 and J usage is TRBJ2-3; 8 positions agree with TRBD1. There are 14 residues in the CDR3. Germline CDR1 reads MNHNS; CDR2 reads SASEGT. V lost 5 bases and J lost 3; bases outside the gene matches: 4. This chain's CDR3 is CASSKRTGTDTQYF. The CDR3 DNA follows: TGTGCCAGCAGTAAACGGACAGGGACAGATACGCAGTATTTT.

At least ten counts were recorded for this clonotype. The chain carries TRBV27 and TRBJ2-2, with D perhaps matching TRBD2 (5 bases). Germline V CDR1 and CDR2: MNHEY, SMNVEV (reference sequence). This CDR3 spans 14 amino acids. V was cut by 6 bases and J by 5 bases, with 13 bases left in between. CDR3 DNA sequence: TGTGCCAGCAGCTCAGAGAGCGGAACCGGGGAGCTGTTTTTT. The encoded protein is CASSSESGTGELFF.

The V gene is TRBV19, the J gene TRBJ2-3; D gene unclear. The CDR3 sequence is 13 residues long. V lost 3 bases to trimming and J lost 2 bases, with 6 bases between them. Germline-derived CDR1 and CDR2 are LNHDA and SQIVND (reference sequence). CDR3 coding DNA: TGTGCCAGTAGTATGCAGGCCACAGATACGCAGTATTTT. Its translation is CASSMQATDTQYF.

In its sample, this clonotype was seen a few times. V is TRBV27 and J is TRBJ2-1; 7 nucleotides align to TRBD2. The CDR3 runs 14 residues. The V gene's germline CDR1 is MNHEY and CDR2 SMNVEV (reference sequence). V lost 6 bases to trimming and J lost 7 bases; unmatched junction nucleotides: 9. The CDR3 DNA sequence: TGTGCCAGCAGCCTACTCGGCGGGAGTAATGAGCAGTTCTTC. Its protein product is CASSLLGGSNEQFF.

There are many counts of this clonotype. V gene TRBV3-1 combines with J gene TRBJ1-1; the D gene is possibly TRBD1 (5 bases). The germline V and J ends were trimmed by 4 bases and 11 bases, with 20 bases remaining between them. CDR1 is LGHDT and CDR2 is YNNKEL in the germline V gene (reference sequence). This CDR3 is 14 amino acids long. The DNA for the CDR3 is TGTGCCAGCAGCCCAGGGACCGCGGGCTCGGGCGCTTTCTTT. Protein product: CASSPGTAGSGAFF.

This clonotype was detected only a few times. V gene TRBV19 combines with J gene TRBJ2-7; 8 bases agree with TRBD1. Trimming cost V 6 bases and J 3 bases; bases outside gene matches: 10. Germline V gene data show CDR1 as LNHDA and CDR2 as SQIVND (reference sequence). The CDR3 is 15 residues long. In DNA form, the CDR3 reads TGTGCCAGTAGCCCTAGGACAGGGACGGGCTACGAGCAGTACTTC. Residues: CASSPRTGTGYEQYF.

CDR3 coding DNA: TGCGCCAGCAGCTTGAACGGGAGGGGGGCTCGATTCTTC. As protein: CASSLNGRGARFF. This chain links TRBV5-1 with TRBJ2-1; 8 nucleotides line up with TRBD2. V lost 1 base, J lost 16 bases, and 10 bases stayed unmatched. The germline V gene encodes CDR1 SGHRS and CDR2 YFSETQ. The CDR3 runs 13 residues.

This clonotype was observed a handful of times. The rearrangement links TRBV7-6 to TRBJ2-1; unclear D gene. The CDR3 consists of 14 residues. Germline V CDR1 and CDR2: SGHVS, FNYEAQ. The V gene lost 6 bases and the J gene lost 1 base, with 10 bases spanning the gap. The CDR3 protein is CASSRKLSYNEQFF. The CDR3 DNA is TGTGCCAGCAGTCGGAAGCTATCCTACAATGAGCAGTTCTTC.

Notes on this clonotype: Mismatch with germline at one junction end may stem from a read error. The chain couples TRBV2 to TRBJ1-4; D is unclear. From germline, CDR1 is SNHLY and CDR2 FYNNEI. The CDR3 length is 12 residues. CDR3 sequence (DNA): TGTTCCAGCAGTGAATTCGGTGAAAAACTGTTTTTT. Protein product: CSSSEFGEKLFF. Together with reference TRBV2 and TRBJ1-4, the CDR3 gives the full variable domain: EPEVTQTPSHQVTQMGQEVILRCVPISNHLYFYWYRQILGQKVEFLVSFYNNEISEKSEIFDDQFSVERPDGSNFTLKIRSTKLEDSAMYFCSSSEFGEKLFFGSGTQLSVL.

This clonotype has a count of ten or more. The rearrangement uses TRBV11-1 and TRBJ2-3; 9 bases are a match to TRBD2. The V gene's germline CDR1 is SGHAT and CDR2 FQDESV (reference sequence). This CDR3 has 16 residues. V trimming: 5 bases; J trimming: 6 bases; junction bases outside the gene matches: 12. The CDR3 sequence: CASSRELVAGVDTQYF. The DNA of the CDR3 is TGTGCCAGCAGCCGAGAATTGGTAGCGGGAGTTGATACGCAGTATTTT.